The 2 T cell receptor beta chains in this list originate from one sample, sequenced in a study of cytomegalovirus exposure and HLA in healthy donors (dated by TCRdb to 2015 to 2018). Libraries were constructed by the immunoSEQ multiplex PCR assay. For the multiplex PCR, a mixture combining 60 forward primers for TCR Vbeta segments and 13 reverse primers for TCR Jbeta segments was used. Sourced from immuneACCESS, this table was stored by TCRdb with only in-frame sequences that have V and J called. A share of the clones is absent; for the studies checked, an unresolved V gene accounts for under half, and the remainder has no known explanation. Within this sample are a few hundred thousand clones, with over 70% of them counted one time only. The ten largest make up under 8% of the sample. Sequencing was carried out using PBMCs. All receptors derive from a woman aged 60-75 years in good health and CMV-seropositive.

The chain links TRBV19 to TRBJ1-3, with D unclear. Germline CDR1 reads LNHDA; CDR2 reads SQIVND (reference sequence). CDR3 length: 15 residues. Trimming removed 7 bases at V and 6 bases at J, with 19 bases between. The CDR3 protein is CASTAGLLVENTIYF. DNA for the CDR3: TGTGCCAGTACCGCGGGGTTACTTGTGGAAAACACCATATATTTT.

The CDR3 coding sequence is TGCGCCAGCAGCTTCATGACAGCTAACTATGGCTACACCTTC. It is translated as CASSFMTANYGYTF. The chain combines TRBV5-1 with TRBJ1-2; D is perhaps TRBD1 (5 bases). With 2 bases removed from V and 0 bases from J, the gap between germline ends came to 8 bases. The CDR3 extends over 14 amino acids. Germline lookup yields CDR1 SGHRS and CDR2 YFSETQ.